This TCR beta chain originates from a study of T cells in localized non-small cell lung cancer. In this sample, this clone turned up a few times. Its antigen is currently unknown. Notes on the study in general: The study sequenced only one region of the tumor. As a result, intratumor heterogeneity could not be excluded and remains possible.

The data were produced by immunoSEQ multiplex PCR, yet TCRdb's version contains in-frame clones alone and is incomplete. The sample has 2,500 to 3,500 clones, around 22% seen once. This TCR was sampled from a man between 35 and 75 years old with stage I lung adenocarcinoma. This specimen was lung tumor tissue, taken before any cancer treatment.

The CDR3 loop is CAWGANRVANNEQFF. The CDR3, as DNA: TGTGCCTGGGGGGCGAACAGGGTAGCCAACAATGAGCAGTTCTTC. The chain has TRBV30 and TRBJ2-1; maybe TRBD1 (6 bases). Per germline, CDR1 GTSNPN and CDR2 SVGIG (reference sequence). The CDR3 is made up of 15 amino acids. Trimming took 5 bases from V and 5 from J, leaving 19 bases between them.